These T cell receptor beta chains were read from a single sample in a study of CD8+ T cells in alopecia areata. The protocol was immunoSEQ multiplex PCR, while the TCRdb copy is restricted to in-frame clones and leaves out a portion. This table has about 110,000 clones, approximately 50% appearing once. Source material: NKG2D-low CD8+ T cells sorted from blood. Receptors originate from a human donor with alopecia areata. The conserved cysteine and the conserved F or W are not part of the CDR3 here.

v_gene,len,CDR3aa
TRBV5-6,10,ASSLGGNEQF
TRBV29-1,11,SVDRGIYNEQF
TRBV5-1,13,ASSLQRETHYEQY
TRBV25-1,11,ASSEFFADTQY
TRBV13,12,ASSLQGALTEAF
TRBV4-1,13,ASSLHDRGQETQY
TRBV5-1,14,ASSLAGQGPQYGYT
TRBV27,11,ASSFGPNTEAF
TRBV27,13,ASKGQGLFRETQY
TRBV28,9,ASSSGPTQY
TRBV19,11,ASSPTGVDEQY
TRBV7-3,13,ASSLKVKNTGELF
TRBV7-2,13,ASSPRDRGSYEQY
TRBV9,15,ASSPRGTPLAKNIQY
TRBV29-1,9,SVSLRGEQY
TRBV29-1,12,SVEAGEDYYGYT
TRBV6-6,14,ASSWGGLSSYNEQF
TRBV5-1,8,ASSLSPQH
TRBV28,11,ASQGSPGETQY
TRBV27,12,ASSGDRGGDGYT
TRBV10-3,15,AISNFGTSGSGKTQY
TRBV7-8,13,ASSLQQLDPRGYT
TRBV6-5,11,ASRGGENYGYT
TRBV27,12,ASSRSSGGYEQY
TRBV27,15,ASSSRRQGGDNQPQH
TRBV4-2,14,ASSQGQGGADTEAF
TRBV2,13,ASSDGWSSGNTIY
TRBV7-8,13,ASSLEAESNQPQH
TRBV2,13,ASSETRDSNEKLF
TRBV28,16,ASSLSTSLAGYSYEQY
TRBV27,13,ASSWLATSTDTQY
TRBV14,12,ASSQPRVYNEQF
TRBV5-1,18,ATHDPRTSGRGSGANVLT
TRBV7-9,12,ASSLSAGNTEAF
TRBV7-2,13,ASSPSGRGYNEQF
TRBV11-3,12,ASRSSGPGNEQF
TRBV4-1,17,ASSQGGARGQGPSYEQY
TRBV20-1,9,SVPGDPGQF
TRBV7-6,11,ASSDDPTDTQY
TRBV7-9,13,ASSARDRDLGGYT
TRBV27,11,ASSGSSYNEQF